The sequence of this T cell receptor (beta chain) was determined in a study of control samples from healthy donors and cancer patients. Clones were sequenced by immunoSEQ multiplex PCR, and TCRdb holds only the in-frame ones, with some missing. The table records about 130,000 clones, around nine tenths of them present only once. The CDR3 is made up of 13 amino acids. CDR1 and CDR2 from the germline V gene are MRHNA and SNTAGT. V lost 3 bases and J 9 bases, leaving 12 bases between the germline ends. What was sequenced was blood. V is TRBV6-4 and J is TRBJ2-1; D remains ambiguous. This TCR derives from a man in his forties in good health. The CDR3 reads CASSEASVGEQFF. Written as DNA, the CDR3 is TGTGCCAGCAGTGAAGCCTCCGTCGGTGAGCAGTTCTTC.